This TCR beta chain was obtained from a study of beta chain features in type 1 diabetes (dated by TCRdb to the late 2010s). About the investigation overall: Mean age, gender distribution, total cell number and subset yield did not differ between patients and healthy donors. Across all samples, 107,917,701 sorted cells were examined, and cell number per subset correlated strongly with RNA yield. The study compared TCRB repertoires of sorted circulating CD4+ T cell subsets between recently diagnosed type 1 diabetes patients and matched healthy donors. Naive and central memory subsets were obtained from all 28 donors, but regulatory and stem cell-like memory subsets were isolated from only 8 patients and roughly 8 healthy donors. Broader findings and caveats from the paper: Because cDNA was sequenced instead of genomic DNA, highly expressing activated cells could be over-represented, though the groups showed no difference in activation or CD3 levels. At VDJ recombination sites, patients with type 1 diabetes made fewer insertions and deleted more nucleotides, a pattern implying thymic rearrangement abnormalities. Because small numbers of individuals were included in the HLA sub-analyses, any influence of HLA type on TCRB rearrangement was left unresolved. PCR may preferentially amplify shorter templates, but because patient and control samples were amplified and corrected together, any resulting skew would affect both groups equally. A moderate but significant shortening of TCRB CDR3 length was observed in type 1 diabetes patients in all four CD4+ subsets. Naive, central memory and regulatory TCRB repertoires appeared to be more similar among patients than among healthy donors.

Spanning cysteine to phenylalanine, the CDR3 consists of 15 amino acids. Solely the CDR3 DNA is kept, with 45 bases framed from the first base. In the germline V gene (reference sequence), CDR1 corresponds to SGHNT and CDR2 to YYREEE. The entire amount of isolated RNA was reverse transcribed using the High Capacity cDNA Reverse Transcription Kit, so the sequenced TCRB transcripts were expressed ones. Deep immunoSEQ sequencing was performed on naive, central memory and regulatory T cell samples, with an average of roughly 3.3 million total reads per sample. Sorted cells were lysed in RLT buffer and RNA was extracted with DNase-treated RNeasy Micro or Mini kits, depending on cell number. To prevent cross-contamination, each cell subset was processed individually, whereas patient and healthy donor samples were processed jointly. The immunoSEQ multiplex PCR was used to amplify TCRB sequences from cDNA, yielding 87-bp fragments that span the CDR3 region. Sequencing of the amplicons was done on the Illumina HiSeq platform. The original methods were these. PCR bias was computationally corrected using synthetic template baselines, reads within Hamming distance 2 were collapsed, and singletons that could not be merged were discarded. Reads were aligned to IMGT to assign V, D and J genes, CDR3 length, and insertions or deletions at six rearrangement sites. Within each subset, clonotype counts were normalized to sorted cell number, after which true diversity and Gini coefficients were computed with the tcR R package. The overlap coefficient, calculated on TCRB nucleotide sequences, was used to quantify repertoire sharing. In TCRdb, the immuneACCESS table is reduced to in-frame sequences with V and J assigned. These tables do not hold every clone; where another copy was compared, an unresolved V gene accounts for under half, and the others remain unexplained. That table supplies the V and J calls and clone size; D and trimming were determined from the DNA. Here the sample has more than 300,000 clones; less than 9.5% occur a single time. The ten largest clonotypes hold less than 0.45% of the sample.

This clone was observed a few times. Its binding antigen is unknown. One junction end does not reproduce the germline sequence, and a read error may be involved. Each donor gave one peripheral blood draw, averaging approximately 120 mL, which was collected into heparinised tubes. Naive, central memory, regulatory and stem cell-like memory CD4+ T cells were sorted on a BD FACSAria II using a panel including CD45RO, CCR7, CD25, CD127, CD95 and CD27. Every sorted population had a purity above 95%. Right away, PBMCs were isolated by Lymphoprep density gradient centrifugation and were stained directly, with no culture step. Samples were stained and sorted in pairs, with one healthy donor and one patient per experiment, so that batch effects were minimized.

The clonotype comes from a woman between 18 and 29 years old in good health. The chain employs TRBV5-4 and TRBJ1-2, with a tentative D gene TRBD1 over 6 matching bases. The specimen was central memory CD4+ T cells from blood. The CDR3 protein is CASSPLSRGTYGYTF. The DNA sequence is given as TGCGCCAGCAGCCCACTTAGTAGGGGGACCTATGGCTACACCTTC. The variable domain in full, with residues beyond the CDR3 obtained from the reference TRBV5-4 and TRBJ1-2 genes, is ETGVTQSPTHLIKTRGQQVTLRCSSQSGHNTVSWYQQALGQGPQFIFQYYREEENGRGNFPPRFSGLQFPNYSSELNVNALELDDSALYLCASSPLSRGTYGYTFGSGTRLTVV.